This T cell receptor beta chain appears in the sequencing data of a study of blood T cell repertoires in COVID-19. Across the study: Samples representing acute and convalescent COVID-19 were sourced from the United States, Italy and Spain. T cells, B-cell-depleted T cells, or PBMCs supplied cDNA or gDNA.

The V end lost 2 bases, the J end lost 7 bases, and 8 bases lay between the germline ends. Germline assignment: CDR1 MDHEN and CDR2 SYDVKM. The length of the CDR3 is 12 residues. In the original processing: The assay estimated nucleated cells by amplifying reference gene primers. Produced via immunoSEQ multiplex PCR; TCRdb's table is partial and in-frame only. That table is the source of V, J and clone size, and D and trimming were worked out from the DNA. This table has under 300,000 clones, 79% appearing once. The specimen sequenced was peripheral blood. The origin of this receptor is a woman aged 40 to 50 with active or convalescent COVID-19. The chain combines TRBV28 with TRBJ1-1; D uncertain. CDR3 in amino acids: CASSLPGFEAFF. CDR3 in DNA: TGTGCCAGCAGTTTACCGGGTTTTGAAGCTTTCTTT. Full variable domain (remainder filled in from reference TRBV28 and TRBJ1-1): DVKVTQSSRYLVKRTGEKVFLECVQDMDHENMFWYRQDPGLGLRLIYFSYDVKMKEKGDIPEGYSVSREKKERFSLILESASTNQTSMYLCASSLPGFEAFFGQGTRLTVV.